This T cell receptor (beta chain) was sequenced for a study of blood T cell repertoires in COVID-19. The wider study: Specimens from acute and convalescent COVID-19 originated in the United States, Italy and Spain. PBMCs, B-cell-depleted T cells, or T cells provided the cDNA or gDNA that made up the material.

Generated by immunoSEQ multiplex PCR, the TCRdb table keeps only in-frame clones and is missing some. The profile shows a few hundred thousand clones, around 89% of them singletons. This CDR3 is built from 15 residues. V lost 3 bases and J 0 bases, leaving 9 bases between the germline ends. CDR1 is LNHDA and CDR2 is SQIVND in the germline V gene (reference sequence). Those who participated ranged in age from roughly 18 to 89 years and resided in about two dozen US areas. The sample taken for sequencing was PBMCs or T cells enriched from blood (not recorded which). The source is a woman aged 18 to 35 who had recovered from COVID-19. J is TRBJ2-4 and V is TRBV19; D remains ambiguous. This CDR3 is CASSISRPAKNIQYF. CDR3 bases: TGTGCCAGTAGTATCTCGCGGCCAGCCAAAAACATTCAGTACTTC.